These T cell receptor beta chains were read from a single sample in a study of blood T cell repertoires in COVID-19. TCRdb's copy holds only in-frame clones and misses some; the assay was immunoSEQ multiplex PCR. The sample records about 110,000 clones, roughly 83% being singletons. The sequencing input was peripheral blood. Every receptor here comes from a woman between 55 and 75 years old with acute or convalescent COVID-19. Both conserved end residues are part of each CDR3. D genes are given only for firm matches. The listing skips clone size in some rows; elsewhere it reads once, few, many or a size class.

j_call d_call clone_size v_call cdr3_aa cdr3_nt
TRBJ1-2 - - TRBV29-1 CSVTVQGYGYTF TGCAGCGTGACAGTCCAGGGCTATGGCTACACCTTC
TRBJ2-7 - - TRBV28 CASNPSRPVFYEQYF TGTGCCAGCAACCCTAGCCGACCGGTTTTCTACGAGCAGTACTTC
TRBJ2-1 - - TRBV3-1/TRBV3-2 CASSQGPGSHNEQFF TGTGCCAGCAGCCAAGGACCGGGGAGTCACAATGAGCAGTTCTTC
TRBJ2-2 - - TRBV11-3 CASSLAGSGTGELFF TGTGCCAGCAGCTTAGCAGGGTCCGGCACCGGGGAGCTGTTTTTT
TRBJ2-5 - - TRBV3-1/TRBV3-2 CASSQDSFGWETQYF TGTGCCAGCAGCCAAGATTCCTTCGGTTGGGAGACCCAGTACTTC
TRBJ2-7 - - TRBV6-2/TRBV6-3 CASSPLTSPGEYF TGTGCCAGCAGTCCCCTGACTTCCCCGGGAGAGTACTTC
TRBJ2-1 TRBD2 - TRBV24-1 CATSLSGAGNEQFF TGTGCCACCAGTCTTAGCGGGGCTGGGAATGAGCAGTTCTTC
TRBJ2-1 TRBD2 - TRBV6-4 CASSAGGQVNEQFF TGTGCCAGCTCAGCGGGGGGGCAGGTGAATGAGCAGTTCTTC
TRBJ1-3 - - TRBV9 CASSVGADSPGNTIYF TGTGCCAGCAGCGTAGGTGCGGATTCTCCTGGAAACACCATATATTTT
TRBJ2-7 - - TRBV28 CASSLSLRDNDYEQYF TGTGCCAGCAGTTTATCCCTCCGGGACAACGACTACGAGCAGTACTTC
TRBJ2-2 TRBD2 few TRBV7-2 CASSLSSTPAGVNTGELFF TGTGCCAGCAGCTTAAGTAGTACTCCAGCGGGGGTGAACACCGGGGAGCTGTTTTTT
TRBJ1-2 - - TRBV7-2 CASSLEAGKNYGYTF TGTGCCAGCAGCTTAGAGGCAGGGAAAAACTATGGCTACACCTTC
TRBJ2-2 TRBD1 - TRBV24-1 CATSDRGFLGGELFF TGTGCCACCAGTGACAGGGGGTTCTTGGGCGGGGAGCTGTTTTTT
TRBJ1-1 - - TRBV5-1 CASSLATSRDTEAFF TGCGCCAGCAGCTTGGCCACCTCGCGGGACACTGAAGCTTTCTTT